Each of the 16 T cell receptor beta chains below was sequenced from the same sample in a study of cytotoxic CD8 clonotypes in ibrutinib-treated CLL. The data were produced by immunoSEQ multiplex PCR, yet TCRdb's version contains in-frame clones alone and is incomplete. The repertoire holds 150,000 or so clones, with about 80% as singletons. This specimen consisted of PBMCs, obtained after 12 months of ibrutinib treatment. The origin of the receptors is a human donor with chronic lymphocytic leukemia.

The V call is TRBV14, the J call TRBJ2-7; no clear D gene. Trimming removed 0 bases at V and 6 bases at J, with 12 bases between. This CDR3 spans 14 amino acids. The germline V gene has CDR1 SGHDN and CDR2 FVKESK. CDR3 sequence reads: CASSQDLTVAEQYF. In nucleotides, the CDR3 is TGTGCCAGCAGCCAAGATCTAACAGTGGCCGAGCAGTACTTC.

The J gene is TRBJ2-3, the V gene TRBV11-3, with unresolved D. V lost 4 bases and J 1 base, leaving 6 bases between the germline ends. Germline CDR1 reads SGHNT; CDR2 reads YENEEA. The CDR3 spans 13 residues. The CDR3, as DNA: TGTGCCAGCAGCTCCGTTGGCACAGATACGCAGTATTTT. This codes for CASSSVGTDTQYF. The variable domain in full, completed from reference TRBV11-3 and TRBJ2-3, reads EAGVVQSPRYKIIEKKQPVAFWCNPISGHNTLYWYLQNLGQGPELLIRYENEEAVDDSQLPKDRFSAERLKGVDSTLKIQPAELGDSAVYLCASSSVGTDTQYFGPGTRLTVL.

This chain links TRBV28 with TRBJ2-1, with 14 nucleotides matching TRBD2. The CDR3 spans 14 residues. V was clipped by 8 bases and J by 12 bases; unmatched bases: 9. The germline CDR1 and CDR2 sequences are MDHEN and SYDVKM. In DNA, the CDR3 is TGTGCCAGCCAAGGACTAGCGGGGGGCCCGGCGCAGTTCTTC. Translation: CASQGLAGGPAQFF.

The rearrangement uses TRBV19 and TRBJ1-2; D gene uncertain. The CDR3 contains 15 residues. Per germline, CDR1 LNHDA and CDR2 SQIVND (reference sequence). The V gene lost 6 bases and the J gene lost 6 bases, with 20 bases spanning the gap. The CDR3 bases are TGTGCCAGTAGATACGAACGTGGAGGTCTTGATGGCTACACCTTC. Translated, it gives CASRYERGGLDGYTF.

The chain carries TRBV29-1 and TRBJ2-2; 7 bases agree with TRBD2. This CDR3 is 15 amino acids long. Per the germline V gene, CDR1 is SQVTM and CDR2 is ANQGSEA. Trimming removed 4 bases from V and 4 bases from J; junction bases left unmatched: 9. For the CDR3, the DNA is TGCAGCGTTGCGACTCTAGCGGTCGGCACCGGGGAGCTGTTTTTT. This codes for CSVATLAVGTGELFF.

This rearrangement joins TRBV4-3 to TRBJ1-2; D is perhaps TRBD1 (5 bases). The germline gives CDR1 LGHNA, CDR2 YSLEER. V was clipped by 4 bases and J by 5 bases, with 11 bases between them. CDR3 length: 13 residues. CDR3 nucleotides: TGCGCCAGCAGCCCCCAGGGTCTTTATGGCTACACCTTC. This codes for CASSPQGLYGYTF.

The chain carries TRBV27 and TRBJ2-7, with 10 bases fitting TRBD1. The CDR3 has 18 residues. V trimming: 1 base; J trimming: 4 bases; junction bases outside the gene matches: 13. CDR1 and CDR2 from the germline V gene are MNHEY and SMNVEV (reference sequence). CDR3 DNA: TGTGCCAGCAGTTTATTCTCGTCTGGGGACAGGGGATGGTACGAGCAGTACTTC. This codes for CASSLFSSGDRGWYEQYF.

V gene TRBV29-1 combines with J gene TRBJ2-5, with D possibly called TRBD1 or TRBD2 (6 bases each). Per germline, CDR1 SQVTM and CDR2 ANQGSEA. The CDR3 consists of 12 residues. Trimming stripped 7 bases from V and 5 bases from J, with 14 bases between. CDR3: CSAPGARETQYF. The CDR3 nucleotides read TGCAGCGCTCCGGGGGCAAGGGAGACCCAGTACTTC.

This chain uses TRBV4-1 with TRBJ1-1; TRBD1 matches 7 bases. V shed 0 bases and J 2 bases; nucleotides not matched to a gene: 6. CDR1 is MGHRA and CDR2 is YSYEKL in the germline V gene. The CDR3 runs 16 residues. The chain's CDR3 is CASSQDRDRANTEAFF. CDR3 bases: TGCGCCAGCAGCCAAGACCGGGACAGAGCTAACACTGAAGCTTTCTTT.

This clone has just one count. The chain joins TRBV28 to TRBJ2-5, with D hard to call. Trimming removed 6 bases from V and 1 base from J, with 12 bases in between. Germline loops: CDR1 MDHEN, CDR2 SYDVKM. The CDR3 length is 14 residues. The CDR3 coding sequence is TGTGCCAGCAGACGCGATCTCGTCCAAGAGACCCAGTACTTC. This translates into CASRRDLVQETQYF. Variable domain in full (rest from reference TRBV28 and TRBJ2-5): DVKVTQSSRYLVKRTGEKVFLECVQDMDHENMFWYRQDPGLGLRLIYFSYDVKMKEKGDIPEGYSVSREKKERFSLILESASTNQTSMYLCASRRDLVQETQYFGPGTRLLVL.

This chain links TRBV7-2 with TRBJ2-2; D remains ambiguous. The CDR3 loop spans 14 amino acids. From germline, CDR1 is SGHTA and CDR2 FQGNSA. Trimming left V 5 bases short and J 1 base short, with 8 bases between. CDR3 DNA: TGTGCCAGCAGCCCCCGATGGAACACCGGGGAGCTGTTTTTT. Translating it yields CASSPRWNTGELFF.

A single count supports this clone. The CDR3 is CASSQDRGPYEQYF. The CDR3 bases are TGTGCCAGCAGTCAGGACAGGGGACCCTACGAGCAGTACTTC. This chain uses TRBV28 with TRBJ2-7; 9 nucleotides align to TRBD1. The V gene end was trimmed by 5 bases and the J gene end by 2 bases; junction bases not matched to a gene: 4. CDR1 and CDR2 from the germline V gene are MDHEN and SYDVKM. The CDR3 extends over 14 amino acids.

V is TRBV5-1 and J is TRBJ2-5; TRBD2 agrees at 7 bases. CDR1 and CDR2 from the germline V gene are SGHRS and YFSETQ. The CDR3 contains 16 residues. Losses at the gene ends were 4 bases for V and 1 base for J; bases not matched to a gene: 10. The CDR3 here is CASSPPISGLQETQYF. The CDR3 coding sequence is TGCGCCAGCAGCCCCCCCATTAGCGGGCTCCAAGAGACCCAGTACTTC.

The CDR3 nucleotides are TGTGCCAGCAGACTCGGGACAGGAGACACTGAAGCTTTCTTT. This translates into CASRLGTGDTEAFF. The chain employs TRBV7-3 and TRBJ1-1; 8 bases are a match to TRBD1. V was pared by 6 bases and J by 3 bases, with 6 bases of the junction left unmatched. The CDR3 sequence is 14 residues long. Per germline, CDR1 SGHTA and CDR2 FQGTGA. The variable domain in full, completed from reference TRBV7-3 and TRBJ1-1, reads GAGVSQTPSNKVTEKGKYVELRCDPISGHTALYWYRQSLGQGPEFLIYFQGTGAADDSGLPNDRFFAVRPEGSVSTLKIQRTERGDSAVYLCASRLGTGDTEAFFGQGTRLTVV.

This clone was seen a few times. The DNA for the CDR3 is TGTGCCAGCAGAGGAAGGCTGGGGGCTGGGCAAGAGACCCAGTACTTC. It specifies CASRGRLGAGQETQYF. The J gene is TRBJ2-5, the V gene TRBV5-6; D may be TRBD1 (6 bases). This CDR3 has 16 amino acids. Germline V gives CDR1 SGHDT, CDR2 YYEEEE. V lost 5 bases, J lost 2 bases, and 19 bases lay in between.

DNA of the CDR3: TGTGCCAGCAGCTTCGGGGACTACGAGCAGTACTTC. Translating gives CASSFGDYEQYF. The V gene is TRBV7-8, the J gene TRBJ2-7; D may be TRBD2 (5 bases). This CDR3 region has 12 residues. V lost 3 bases to trimming and J lost 3 bases, with 6 bases between them. Germline V CDR1 and CDR2: SGHVS, FQNEAQ.